What follows describes a single TCR beta chain. Its antigen is as yet unknown. Germline V gene data show CDR1 as SGDLS and CDR2 as YYNGEE. This CDR3 has 15 residues. V lost 4 bases and J lost 3; bases outside the gene matches: 3. This record comes from a study of cytomegalovirus exposure and HLA in healthy donors. Primers: 60 Vbeta forward and 13 Jbeta reverse. TCRdb's table, derived via immunoSEQ multiplex PCR, lists solely in-frame clones and lacks some. Of about 170,000 clones in the sample, roughly 80% were seen once. Findings and limits, study-wide: TCR beta sequences numbering 15,000 to 20,000 were associated with HLA alleles at 0.05 false discovery rate in a later analysis.

Sequenced sample: PBMCs. The J gene is TRBJ2-7, the V gene TRBV9, with 14 bases that match TRBD2. The origin of this receptor is a male donor in good health and CMV-seronegative. CDR3 protein: CASSPGTSGGYEQYF. CDR3 nucleotide sequence: TGTGCCAGCAGCCCCGGGACTAGCGGGGGCTACGAGCAGTACTTC.